In its sample, the clone carrying this T cell receptor beta chain was seen many times. TCRdb redid the calling of the 5' RACE reads with MiXCR, one entry per CDR3 protein. The data hold 59,000 or so distinct CDR3 sequences, with around an eighth observed a single time. This sample was taken from a study of early T cells in non-severe SARS-CoV-2 infection. The source of this sequence is an adult who was a healthcare worker with PCR-confirmed SARS-CoV-2 infection or an uninfected control (not recorded which). The sequencing used whole blood, collected at baseline.

The CDR3: CASSRLLASTDTQYF. CDR3 DNA sequence: TGTGCCAGCAGCCGCCTTCTAGCTAGCACAGATACGCAGTATTTT. The chain combines TRBV6-5 with TRBJ2-3, with a tentative D call TRBD2 (5 bases). This CDR3 comprises 15 residues. Germline lookup yields CDR1 MNHEY and CDR2 SVGAGI. V lost 6 bases and J 0 bases, leaving 13 bases between the germline ends.